This T cell receptor beta chain was captured by sequencing in a study of Graves' ophthalmopathy and Graves' hyperthyroidism. Turning to the study itself: Researchers classed hyperthyroidism as stable given no ophthalmopathy within 18 months of follow-up. General study points: Among thyroid clonotypes expanded above 0.001 frequency, most also appeared in blood. Forecasting of ophthalmopathy progression by the model achieved roughly 69% sensitivity and more than 72% specificity.

Notes on this clonotype: The antigen is unknown.

In germline, CDR1 is MGHDK, CDR2 SYGVNS. The CDR3 is made up of 15 amino acids. The ends lost 3 bases at V and 7 bases at J; junction bases unmatched: 4. Exclusion criteria comprised other autoimmune diseases, uncontrolled infections, pregnancy or lactation in patients. RNA transcripts served as template for amplifying TCR beta CDR3 sequences. Scientists carried out first-round RT-PCR using HTBI primers and then a second-round multiplex PCR. A single record per CDR3 protein comes from TCRdb applying MiXCR to the multiplex PCR reads. The data show about 1.1 million distinct CDR3 sequences, about 40% seen once.

Sequencing input: peripheral blood or thyroid tissue (not recorded which). The rearrangement joins TRBV25-1 to TRBJ2-1; 12 nucleotides line up with TRBD1. This clonotype was sampled from an adult man with Graves' hyperthyroidism. The chain's CDR3 is CASSDEGQGANEQFF. CDR3 nucleotide sequence: TGTGCCAGCAGTGACGAGGGACAGGGGGCGAATGAGCAGTTCTTC.